The rows below give T cell receptor beta chains drawn from one sample of a study of T cell responses to AZD1222 COVID-19 vaccine. Assay: immunoSEQ multiplex PCR; the TCRdb copy retains only in-frame clones and omits some. The repertoire holds fewer than 180,000 clones, with roughly 94% as singletons. The sample in question was peripheral blood, obtained on day 0 of AZD1222 vaccination. All receptors come from an adult in good health. Both conserved end residues are part of each CDR3. The D gene is left open where the match is weak. The size of a clone is reported for some rows only, either as once, few or many, or as a class for expanded clones.

TRBV7-3	TRBJ2-1	-	-	16	CASSARPGASRGEQFF	TGTGCCAGCAGCGCCCGGCCGGGGGCGAGCAGGGGTGAGCAGTTCTTC
TRBV5-1	TRBJ1-3	-	-	15	CASSLGDYSGNTIYF	TGCGCCAGCAGCCTTGGAGATTACTCTGGAAACACCATATATTTT
TRBV19	TRBJ2-5	-	TRBD1	15	CASSPLRDRDVTQYF	TGTGCCAGTAGTCCGCTCCGGGACAGGGACGTGACCCAGTACTTC
TRBV2	TRBJ2-1	once	-	13	CASTSGAYNEQFF	TGTGCCAGCACGTCAGGGGCCTACAATGAGCAGTTCTTC
TRBV5-1	TRBJ1-3	once	-	15	CASSLEGSSGNTIYF	TGCGCCAGCAGCTTGGAGGGTAGCTCTGGAAACACCATATATTTT
TRBV5-3	TRBJ1-2	-	-	10	CARSLNGYTF	TGTGCCAGAAGCCTAAATGGCTACACCTTC
TRBV13	TRBJ2-6	-	-	17	CASSSGGPSSGANVLTF	TGTGCCAGCAGTTCCGGGGGGCCTAGCTCTGGGGCCAACGTCCTGACTTTC
TRBV28	TRBJ2-3	-	-	15	CASSFGASNTDTQYF	TGTGCCAGCAGTTTCGGGGCTAGCAACACAGATACGCAGTATTTT
TRBV6-5	TRBJ2-1	-	TRBD2	12	CASSDSGDEQFF	TGTGCCAGCAGCGATAGCGGGGACGAGCAGTTCTTC
TRBV7-3	TRBJ1-3	-	-	16	CASSLGPQNSGNTIYF	TGTGCCAGCAGCTTAGGGCCCCAGAACTCTGGAAACACCATATATTTT
TRBV10-3	TRBJ1-1	-	-	13	CAISGVMNTEAFF	TGTGCCATCAGTGGGGTAATGAACACTGAAGCTTTCTTT
TRBV10-1	TRBJ1-4	-	-	16	CASSEGTGSANEKLFF	TGCGCCAGCAGTGAGGGCACGGGATCGGCTAATGAAAAACTGTTTTTT
TRBV10-3	TRBJ2-1	-	TRBD2	16	CAISDATSGSYNEQFF	TGTGCCATCAGTGACGCGACTAGCGGCTCCTACAATGAGCAGTTCTTC
TRBV7-9	TRBJ2-5	once	-	13	CASSPDLGETQYF	TGTGCCAGCAGCCCGGATCTCGGAGAGACCCAGTACTTC
TRBV5-1	TRBJ2-2	once	TRBD2	18	CASSLAMGASGRSGELFF	TGCGCCAGCAGCTTGGCCATGGGGGCTAGCGGGAGGTCCGGGGAGCTGTTTTTT
TRBV12-5	TRBJ2-1	-	-	16	CASGYRRPSSYNEQFF	TGTGCTAGTGGTTATAGGCGGCCGAGCTCCTACAATGAGCAGTTCTTC
TRBV24-1	TRBJ2-2	-	-	15	CATSDLRAGAGELFF	TGTGCCACCAGTGATTTGCGGGCAGGGGCCGGGGAGCTGTTTTTT
TRBV25-1	TRBJ1-2	-	-	13	CASSESLRDGYTF	TGTGCCAGCAGTGAATCCCTTCGGGATGGCTACACCTTC
TRBV5-1	TRBJ2-1	-	-	16	CASSLSGLNEYNEQFF	TGCGCCAGCAGCTTGTCCGGACTAAATGAGTACAATGAGCAGTTCTTC
TRBV6-2/TRBV6-3	TRBJ1-5	-	-	14	CASSLVVGNQPQHF	TGTGCCAGCAGTCTAGTAGTTGGCAATCAGCCCCAGCATTTT
TRBV18	TRBJ1-1	-	-	14	CASSPQDWGTEAFF	TGTGCCAGCTCACCTCAGGACTGGGGCACTGAAGCTTTCTTT
TRBV6-2/TRBV6-3	TRBJ1-5	-	-	12	CASSYSNRDQHF	TGTGCCAGCAGTTACTCGAACAGGGACCAGCATTTT
TRBV2	TRBJ1-4	once	TRBD1	18	CASSRQGNFVTTNEKLFF	TGTGCCAGCAGTCGACAGGGAAACTTTGTTACAACTAATGAAAAACTGTTTTTT
TRBV18	TRBJ1-1	-	TRBD1	14	CASSPPGQGPEAFF	TGTGCCAGCTCACCACCCGGACAGGGCCCTGAAGCTTTCTTT
TRBV6-2/TRBV6-3	TRBJ1-5	-	-	17	CASSYSAYRQPNQPQHF	TGTGCCAGCAGTTACTCGGCGTATAGACAGCCCAATCAGCCCCAGCATTTT
TRBV7-8	TRBJ2-2	-	-	15	CASSLRQVSAGELFF	TGTGCCAGCAGCCTACGACAGGTTTCAGCCGGGGAGCTGTTTTTT
TRBV6-2/TRBV6-3	TRBJ2-3	-	TRBD2	21	CASSMVDGTSGRNLLGGTQYF	TGTGCCAGCAGTATGGTCGACGGGACTAGCGGGAGGAACCTCTTAGGGGGGACGCAGTATTTT
TRBV4-3	TRBJ1-6	-	-	14	CASSQDPRGSPLHF	TGCGCCAGCAGCCAAGATCCCCGGGGTTCACCCCTCCACTTT
TRBV20-1	TRBJ1-6	-	-	13	CSASEGRGSPLHF	TGCAGTGCTAGTGAGGGCCGGGGTTCACCCCTCCACTTT
TRBV2	TRBJ2-1	-	TRBD2	12	CASSTSGDEQFF	TGTGCCAGCAGCACTAGCGGGGATGAGCAGTTCTTC
TRBV6-5	TRBJ1-1	-	-	14	CASSSHTENTEAFF	TGTGCCAGCAGTTCCCACACAGAGAACACTGAAGCTTTCTTT
TRBV7-9	TRBJ1-2	-	TRBD1	15	CASNGQDPPNYGYTF	TGTGCCAGCAACGGACAGGACCCTCCTAACTATGGCTACACCTTC
TRBV10-2	TRBJ1-6	-	-	10	CASSDTTLHF	TGCGCCAGCAGTGATACCACCCTCCACTTT
TRBV27	TRBJ1-2	-	-	13	CASSWTANYGYTF	TGTGCCAGCAGTTGGACAGCTAACTATGGCTACACCTTC
TRBV2	TRBJ2-4	-	TRBD2	15	CASSSRGTSSNIQYF	TGTGCCAGCAGTTCGAGGGGGACTAGCAGTAACATTCAGTACTTC
TRBV5-1	TRBJ2-1	-	TRBD1	15	CASSLLQGLPNEQFF	TGCGCCAGCAGCTTGTTACAGGGGCTACCCAATGAGCAGTTCTTC
TRBV2	TRBJ2-5	-	-	14	CASSDDRIQETQYF	TGTGCCAGCAGCGACGACAGGATCCAAGAGACCCAGTACTTC
TRBV14	TRBJ2-2	-	TRBD1	17	CASSQDITRGRTGELFF	TGTGCCAGCAGCCAAGATATTACCAGGGGGCGGACCGGGGAGCTGTTTTTT
TRBV2	TRBJ1-5	-	TRBD1	17	CASSEDPYRGSNQPQHF	TGTGCCAGCAGTGAAGACCCTTACAGGGGGAGCAATCAGCCCCAGCATTTT
TRBV6-1	TRBJ1-5	-	TRBD1	16	CASSEEAGTGNQPQHF	TGTGCCAGCAGTGAAGAGGCCGGGACAGGTAATCAGCCCCAGCATTTT
TRBV10-2	TRBJ2-3	-	-	15	CASSDGQSSTDTQYF	TGCGCCAGCAGTGACGGACAGAGCAGCACAGATACGCAGTATTTT
TRBV11-2	TRBJ2-3	-	-	13	CASSSQLTDTQYF	TGTGCCAGCAGCTCCCAACTCACAGATACGCAGTATTTT